One and the same sample provided the 18 T cell receptor beta chains below, sequenced in a study of cytomegalovirus exposure and HLA in healthy donors. Primers included in the PCR were 60 Vbeta and 13 Jbeta primers. The repertoire was sequenced with immunoSEQ multiplex PCR; TCRdb's copy has only in-frame clones and lacks some. The sample lists 95,000 to 150,000 clones; around two thirds were seen once. Material: PBMCs. The receptors stem from a woman aged 35 to 49 in good health and CMV-seropositive.

The chain links TRBV25-1 to TRBJ1-6, with a tentative D call TRBD1 (5 bases). Germline V gives CDR1 MGHDK, CDR2 SYGVNS. This CDR3 has 14 residues. Trimming left V 0 bases short and J 9 bases short, with 9 bases between. CDR3 protein: CASSEYGGGSPLHF. CDR3 nucleotide sequence: TGTGCCAGCAGTGAATACGGGGGAGGTTCACCCCTCCACTTT.

This chain uses TRBV2 with TRBJ1-5, with unresolved D. The CDR3 loop spans 15 amino acids. V gave up 2 bases and J gave up 4 bases, with 12 bases separating them. Germline V lookup: CDR1 SNHLY, CDR2 FYNNEI. The DNA of the CDR3 is TGTGCCAGCAGTGAATATACCCAGTCTAATCAGCCCCAGCATTTT. Protein sequence: CASSEYTQSNQPQHF.

This clone was counted a single time. The chain links TRBV9 to TRBJ1-3; a possible D gene is TRBD1 (5 bases). This CDR3 spans 15 amino acids. V lost 3 bases and J lost 0, with 10 bases in between. Germline loops: CDR1 SGDLS, CDR2 YYNGEE. CDR3 nucleotide sequence: TGTGCCAGCAGCGCCAGGGCCTTCTCTGGAAACACCATATATTTT. It is translated as CASSARAFSGNTIYF.

As for this clone: This CDR3 is also generated by other DNA sequences in the sample. The chain has TRBV5-1 and TRBJ1-2; a possible D gene is TRBD1 (5 bases). CDR1 is SGHRS and CDR2 is YFSETQ in the germline V gene. This CDR3 is built from 13 residues. V dropped 0 bases and J dropped 5 bases, with 8 bases sitting between them. For the CDR3, the DNA is TGCGCCAGCAGCTTGGGCAGGGATTATGGCTACACCTTC. It specifies CASSLGRDYGYTF.

The chain joins TRBV30 to TRBJ1-1, with no clear D. Trimming shortened V by 2 bases and J by 7 bases, and 17 bases separated the two germline ends. Germline assignment: CDR1 GTSNPN and CDR2 SVGIG (reference sequence). This CDR3 has 14 residues. CDR3 in DNA: TGTGCCTGGAGTATGGGAGGCAGTCCGGTTGAAGCTTTCTTT. It translates to CAWSMGGSPVEAFF.

V usage is TRBV7-2 and J usage is TRBJ2-7, with a possible D match to TRBD1 (6 bases). Germline V gene sequence: CDR1 SGHTA, CDR2 FQGNSA. Trimming cost V 2 bases and J 2 bases, with 10 bases left between them. The CDR3 is 14 residues long. The CDR3 nucleotides read TGTGCCAGCAGCTTAACAGACAGGACCTACGAGCAGTACTTC. It specifies CASSLTDRTYEQYF.

The rearrangement links TRBV5-4 to TRBJ2-3, with 14 bases aligning to TRBD2. This CDR3 is built from 18 residues. The J segment lost 0 bases and the V segment lost 0 bases, leaving 3 bases of the junction unmatched. Germline values: CDR1 SGHNT, CDR2 YYREEE (reference sequence). The CDR3 here is CASSLGLAGGISTDTQYF. CDR3 coding DNA: TGTGCCAGCAGCTTGGGACTAGCGGGGGGGATTAGCACAGATACGCAGTATTTT.

This chain joins TRBV14 and TRBJ2-7, with 11 bases that match TRBD1. V gave up 4 bases and J gave up 2 bases; unmatched junction bases: 4. In germline, CDR1 is SGHDN, CDR2 FVKESK. The CDR3 spans 15 residues. DNA for the CDR3: TGTGCCAGCAGCCCCGGGACAGGGGGTCCCTACGAGCAGTACTTC. This encodes CASSPGTGGPYEQYF.

This clone was detected once. The J gene is TRBJ2-1, the V gene TRBV5-4; maybe TRBD2 (5 bases). V shed 5 bases and J shed 9 bases, with 12 bases lying between them. This CDR3 is 12 amino acids long. The germline V gene has CDR1 SGHNT and CDR2 YYREEE (reference sequence). The CDR3: CASSSSPREQFF. The CDR3 coding sequence is TGTGCCAGCAGTTCTAGCCCTCGTGAGCAGTTCTTC.

This chain links TRBV6-5 with TRBJ1-3; D uncertain. Trimming cost V 7 bases and J 0 bases, with 10 bases left between them. The germline V gene has CDR1 MNHEY and CDR2 SVGAGI. The CDR3 totals 14 residues. CDR3 nucleotide sequence: TGTGCCAGCATTTCCGACTACTCTGGAAACACCATATATTTT. It yields the protein CASISDYSGNTIYF.

The rearrangement joins TRBV28 to TRBJ1-2; 7 nucleotides agree with TRBD1. V lost 3 bases to trimming and J lost 0 bases; unmatched junction nucleotides: 7. The CDR3 runs 16 residues. Germline CDR1 and CDR2: MDHEN and SYDVKM. This chain's CDR3 is CASSLTGTAANYGYTF. The CDR3 DNA reads as TGTGCCAGCAGTTTGACAGGGACAGCAGCTAACTATGGCTACACCTTC.

This chain connects TRBV10-2 to TRBJ2-7; 7 bases are a match to TRBD2. Germline assignment: CDR1 WSHSY and CDR2 SAAADI. J gave up 1 base and V 1 base, and 1 base lay outside the gene matches. This CDR3 has 14 amino acids. This CDR3 is CASSELRGSYEQYF. In DNA, the CDR3 is TGCGCCAGCAGTGAGTTGCGGGGGTCCTACGAGCAGTACTTC.

The chain uses TRBV7-3 and TRBJ2-1; 8 bases match TRBD2. This CDR3 comprises 15 residues. In germline, CDR1 is SGHTA, CDR2 FQGTGA. With V trimmed by 5 bases and J by 8 bases, 11 bases remained unmatched. CDR3 nucleotides: TGTGCCAGCAGCCGGGGGGCGGGAGGTGGGTATGAGCAGTTCTTC. Translated: CASSRGAGGGYEQFF. Using reference TRBV7-3 and TRBJ2-1 for the parts outside the CDR3, the full variable domain is GAGVSQTPSNKVTEKGKYVELRCDPISGHTALYWYRQSLGQGPEFLIYFQGTGAADDSGLPNDRFFAVRPEGSVSTLKIQRTERGDSAVYLCASSRGAGGGYEQFFGPGTRLTVL.

The V call is TRBV6-1, the J call TRBJ1-2; D gene ambiguous. Germline V gene sequence: CDR1 MNHNS, CDR2 SASEGT. Trimming took off 0 bases at V and 7 bases at J, with 15 bases between the two ends. This CDR3 spans 15 amino acids. The CDR3 DNA is TGTGCCAGCAGTGAAGCGACCAGAGGGCGCGGTGGCTACACCTTC. It codes for CASSEATRGRGGYTF.

This sequence joins TRBV11-2 and TRBJ2-2; D might be TRBD2 (7 bases). Trimming took off 4 bases at V and 5 bases at J, with 11 bases between the two ends. The CDR3 runs 14 residues. Germline V CDR1 and CDR2: SGHAT, FQNNGV. The CDR3 spells CASSYGGRTGELFF. The CDR3 nucleotides read TGTGCCAGCAGCTACGGGGGGCGGACCGGGGAGCTGTTTTTT.

This rearrangement joins TRBV11-3 to TRBJ2-6, with D tentatively TRBD2 (5 bases). The CDR3 length is 17 residues. Trimming pared 3 bases from V and 0 bases from J, leaving 12 bases between. Germline assignment: CDR1 SGHNT and CDR2 YENEEA. CDR3 bases: TGTGCCAGCAGCTTTCGGGGTGTAAGCTCTGGGGCCAACGTCCTGACTTTC. Translated: CASSFRGVSSGANVLTF.

V usage is TRBV15 and J usage is TRBJ1-3, with D perhaps TRBD1 (5 bases). CDR1 is LNHNV and CDR2 is YYDKDF in the germline V gene (reference sequence). The germline V and J ends were trimmed by 3 bases and 4 bases, with 16 bases remaining between them. The CDR3 loop spans 16 amino acids. DNA for the CDR3: TGTGCCACCAGCAGTCACAGGTCGGGGGAAGGAAACACCATATATTTT. This codes for CATSSHRSGEGNTIYF.

V is TRBV6-1 and J is TRBJ2-2; perhaps TRBD2 as D (6 bases). The CDR3 sequence is 11 residues long. V was shortened by 8 bases and J by 7 bases, with 8 bases between the two germline ends. The germline V gene has CDR1 MNHNS and CDR2 SASEGT. CDR3 sequence: CASQTSGELFF. CDR3 DNA sequence: TGTGCCAGCCAGACTAGCGGGGAGCTGTTTTTT.